Listed below are T cell receptor beta chains from one sample, sequenced in a study of yellow fever vaccine responses in identical twins. TCRdb re-analysed the RT-PCR reads in MiXCR, keeping a single row per CDR3 protein. The sample shows tens of thousands of distinct CDR3 sequences, 45% to 65% of them seen only once. Specimen: T cells from blood (PBMCs), unsorted or a sorted subset (not recorded which), collected before or after yellow fever vaccination (not recorded which). All receptors come from a young woman who received the yellow fever vaccine. Each CDR3 is given with its conserved first and last residue. D genes are given only for firm matches. Not every row has a clone size; where given, it reads once, few, many or a size class.

D	size	J	V	CDR3	DNA
TRBD1	.	TRBJ2-7	TRBV6-2/TRBV6-3	CASSYLRTGVNEQYF	TGTGCCAGCAGTTACCTAAGGACAGGGGTGAACGAGCAGTACTTC
TRBD1	.	TRBJ1-6	TRBV14	CASSQEQLTGGSPLHF	TGTGCCAGCAGCCAAGAACAGCTCACAGGGGGCTCACCCCTCCACTTT
.	.	TRBJ1-2	TRBV28	CASSYTAYGYTF	TGTGCCAGCAGTTACACCGCCTATGGCTACACCTTC
.	.	TRBJ2-3	TRBV29-1	CSVVLGVTDTQYF	TGCAGCGTTGTGCTAGGGGTTACAGATACGCAGTATTTT
TRBD2	few	TRBJ2-1	TRBV12-3/TRBV12-4	CASSPGLAGGPNNEQFF	TGTGCCAGCAGCCCGGGACTAGCGGGAGGGCCAAACAATGAGCAGTTCTTC
.	few	TRBJ1-2	TRBV5-4	CASSSDGLNYGYTF	TGTGCCAGCAGCTCGGACGGTCTAAACTATGGCTACACCTTC
TRBD2	.	TRBJ2-1	TRBV24-1	CATSETSGGPNEQFF	TGTGCCACCAGTGAGACTAGCGGGGGACCCAATGAGCAGTTCTTC
TRBD2	.	TRBJ2-1	TRBV11-2	CASSSGRSDNEQFF	TGTGCCAGCAGCAGCGGGAGGTCGGACAATGAGCAGTTCTTC
.	.	TRBJ2-1	TRBV5-1	CASSWTGPYNEQFF	TGCGCCAGCAGCTGGACGGGGCCCTACAATGAGCAGTTCTTC
TRBD2	.	TRBJ2-7	TRBV10-3	CAIRASGSSEQYF	TGTGCCATCAGGGCTAGCGGGAGTTCCGAGCAGTACTTC
.	few	TRBJ2-1	TRBV15	CATSITTGLNEQFF	TGTGCCACCAGCATAACGACAGGCCTAAATGAGCAGTTCTTC
TRBD1	.	TRBJ1-4	TRBV29-1	CSVLRDRGPRSREKLFF	TGCAGCGTGCTCCGGGACAGGGGTCCGAGAAGTAGAGAAAAACTGTTTTTT
TRBD1	.	TRBJ2-2	TRBV2	CASRGTATGELFF	TGTGCCAGCAGGGGGACAGCCACCGGGGAGCTGTTTTTT
.	few	TRBJ2-6	TRBV12-3/TRBV12-4	CASRSRILNSGANVLTF	TGTGCCAGCAGGAGCAGGATCCTGAACTCTGGGGCCAACGTCCTGACTTTC
.	few	TRBJ2-1	TRBV29-1	CSVERPMGGNEQFF	TGCAGCGTTGAAAGGCCGATGGGAGGAAATGAGCAGTTCTTC
.	.	TRBJ1-2	TRBV7-3	CASSLQDMTNYGYTF	TGTGCCAGCAGCTTACAGGACATGACGAACTATGGCTACACCTTC
.	once	TRBJ2-1	TRBV13	CASTREDEQFF	TGTGCCAGCACGAGGGAGGATGAGCAGTTCTTC
TRBD2	.	TRBJ2-1	TRBV9	CASDPGTSVYNEQFF	TGTGCCAGCGACCCCGGGACTAGCGTATACAATGAGCAGTTCTTC
TRBD2	.	TRBJ2-1	TRBV29-1	CSVERLGTSGRREQFF	TGCAGCGTTGAACGACTTGGGACTAGCGGGAGGCGGGAGCAGTTCTTC
TRBD2	few	TRBJ2-3	TRBV29-1	CSGWTSGSLLGADTQYF	TGCAGCGGATGGACTAGCGGGAGTCTACTAGGCGCAGATACGCAGTATTTT
TRBD1	few	TRBJ2-2	TRBV9	CASSVATGFGKLFF	TGTGCCAGCAGCGTCGCGACAGGGTTTGGAAAGCTGTTTTTT
.	.	TRBJ1-5	TRBV12-3/TRBV12-4	CASSRLNQPQHF	TGTGCCAGCAGTCGATTAAATCAGCCCCAGCATTTT
.	.	TRBJ2-2	TRBV18	CASSPYRSSSNTGELFF	TGTGCCAGCTCACCATACAGATCCAGTAGTAACACCGGGGAGCTGTTTTTT
TRBD2	.	TRBJ2-3	TRBV14	CASSLYGSGRNTDTQYF	TGTGCCAGCAGCCTTTATGGTAGCGGGAGGAACACAGATACGCAGTATTTT
.	few	TRBJ2-7	TRBV12-5	CACGVPPQKYF	TGTGCTTGTGGTGTCCCACCTCAAAAGTACTTC
TRBD2	.	TRBJ2-1	TRBV3-1	CASSSPGLGLDEQFF	TGTGCCAGCAGCTCGCCGGGACTAGGTCTCGATGAGCAGTTCTTC
TRBD1	.	TRBJ1-5	TRBV10-3	CAISGQGHPQHF	TGTGCCATCAGTGGACAGGGTCATCCCCAGCATTTT
TRBD2	.	TRBJ2-5	TRBV7-9	CASSLAPSGSQETQYF	TGTGCCAGCAGCTTAGCCCCAAGCGGGAGCCAAGAGACCCAGTACTTC
.	few	TRBJ2-1	TRBV18	CASSPPAGLSYNEQFF	TGTGCCAGCTCACCACCGGCAGGGTTGTCCTACAATGAGCAGTTCTTC
TRBD1	.	TRBJ1-1	TRBV7-3	CASSLTQGGAITEAFF	TGTGCCAGCAGTTTAACACAGGGGGGGGCGATCACTGAAGCTTTCTTT
.	.	TRBJ2-3	TRBV7-6	CASSLVGVLDTQYF	TGTGCCAGCAGCTTAGTAGGGGTGCTTGATACGCAGTATTTT
.	.	TRBJ2-3	TRBV6-1	CASSESGDTQYF	TGTGCCAGCAGTGAGTCGGGGGATACGCAGTATTTT
TRBD2	.	TRBJ2-2	TRBV11-1	CASSHPLAGAYTGELFF	TGTGCCAGCAGCCATCCCCTAGCGGGAGCTTACACCGGGGAGCTGTTTTTT
.	.	TRBJ1-2	TRBV2	CASILVLLGNYGYTF	TGTGCCAGCATCTTGGTACTCCTGGGTAACTATGGCTACACCTTC
.	.	TRBJ2-4	TRBV29-1	CSVEDMAKNIQYF	TGCAGCGTTGAAGATATGGCCAAAAACATTCAGTACTTC
.	few	TRBJ1-3	TRBV18	CASSPSDGSGNTIYF	TGTGCCAGCTCACCTTCTGACGGCTCTGGAAACACCATATATTTT
TRBD1	.	TRBJ1-1	TRBV11-1	CASSKTGPPTEAFF	TGTGCCAGCAGCAAGACAGGGCCTCCCACTGAAGCTTTCTTT
.	.	TRBJ1-2	TRBV2	CASSTRFGGYGYTF	TGTGCCAGCAGTACCCGATTCGGAGGCTATGGCTACACCTTC
.	few	TRBJ2-1	TRBV6-4	CASSDSTDNNEQFF	TGTGCCAGCAGTGACTCGACGGATAACAATGAGCAGTTCTTC
TRBD1	.	TRBJ2-1	TRBV11-1	CASSLAGTEGNEQFF	TGTGCCAGCAGCTTAGCCGGGACAGAAGGCAATGAGCAGTTCTTC
.	.	TRBJ1-5	TRBV18	CASSPQGHNSMEPQHF	TGTGCCAGCTCACCACAGGGACATAATAGCATGGAGCCCCAGCATTTT
.	.	TRBJ2-2	TRBV10-3	CAIIGTLNTGELFF	TGTGCCATCATTGGGACCTTGAACACCGGGGAGCTGTTTTTT
.	.	TRBJ2-3	TRBV4-1	CASSQDRGRISTDTQYF	TGCGCCAGCAGCCAAGATCGAGGAAGAATTAGCACAGATACGCAGTATTTT
.	few	TRBJ2-7	TRBV7-6	CASSSGAPQGSYEQYF	TGTGCCAGCAGCTCCGGGGCCCCTCAGGGTTCTTACGAGCAGTACTTC